These T cell receptor beta chains were read from a single sample in a study of cytomegalovirus exposure and HLA in healthy donors. TCRdb keeps only in-frame clones here, not all; method: immunoSEQ multiplex PCR. The sample has 75,000 to 95,000 clones; 65% to 85% are singletons. Sequenced material: PBMCs. The receptors derive from a man over 45 in good health and CMV-seronegative. Each CDR3 is given with its conserved first and last residue. Fields, in order: J gene, V gene, clone size, D gene, CDR3 length, CDR3 protein, CDR3 DNA. D genes are given only for firm matches. Clone size is not always given. Where it is, it says once, few, many or a class for expanded clones.

J gene: TRBJ2-5
V gene: TRBV5-1
clone size: NA
D gene: TRBD1
CDR3 length: 15
CDR3 protein: CASSLPGTEQETQYF
CDR3 DNA: TGCGCCAGCAGCTTGCCCGGGACAGAACAAGAGACCCAGTACTTC

J gene: TRBJ2-1
V gene: TRBV7-3
clone size: NA
D gene: TRBD2
CDR3 length: 13
CDR3 protein: CASSLADYNEQFF
CDR3 DNA: TGTGCCAGCAGCCTAGCGGACTACAATGAGCAGTTCTTC

J gene: TRBJ2-3
V gene: TRBV7-3
clone size: NA
D gene: TRBD1
CDR3 length: 15
CDR3 protein: CASSSGQGPTDTQYF
CDR3 DNA: TGTGCCAGCAGCTCTGGACAGGGCCCCACAGATACGCAGTATTTT

J gene: TRBJ2-4
V gene: TRBV19
clone size: few
D gene: TRBD1
CDR3 length: 14
CDR3 protein: CASSTRDRGSIQYF
CDR3 DNA: TGTGCCAGTAGTACCCGGGACAGGGGGAGCATTCAGTACTTC

J gene: TRBJ1-1
V gene: TRBV7-6
clone size: NA
D gene: NA
CDR3 length: 16
CDR3 protein: CASSLGGGIRGTEAFF
CDR3 DNA: TGTGCCAGCAGCTTAGGTGGGGGGATTCGGGGCACTGAAGCTTTCTTT

J gene: TRBJ1-2
V gene: TRBV7-9
clone size: few
D gene: NA
CDR3 length: 14
CDR3 protein: CASSSMQGSYGYTF
CDR3 DNA: TGTGCCAGCAGCTCGATGCAGGGGAGCTATGGCTACACCTTC

J gene: TRBJ1-5
V gene: TRBV27
clone size: NA
D gene: NA
CDR3 length: 14
CDR3 protein: CASSFSGRAQPQHF
CDR3 DNA: TGTGCCAGCAGTTTTTCGGGGAGGGCTCAGCCCCAGCATTTT

J gene: TRBJ2-3
V gene: TRBV6-6
clone size: NA
D gene: TRBD2
CDR3 length: 15
CDR3 protein: CASSPPGLNTDTQYF
CDR3 DNA: TGTGCCAGTAGTCCCCCGGGACTAAATACAGATACGCAGTATTTT

J gene: TRBJ2-5
V gene: TRBV13
clone size: NA
D gene: NA
CDR3 length: 14
CDR3 protein: CASSLRDTEETQYF
CDR3 DNA: TGTGCCAGCAGCCTCCGGGACACCGAAGAGACCCAGTACTTC

J gene: TRBJ1-2
V gene: TRBV28
clone size: NA
D gene: TRBD1
CDR3 length: 17
CDR3 protein: CASSPAERAGGTYGYTF
CDR3 DNA: TGTGCCAGCAGTCCCGCCGAGCGGGCAGGGGGGACCTATGGCTACACCTTC

J gene: TRBJ1-3
V gene: TRBV9
clone size: NA
D gene: TRBD1
CDR3 length: 16
CDR3 protein: CASSPYPTGAGNTIYF
CDR3 DNA: TGTGCCAGCAGCCCCTACCCGACAGGGGCTGGAAACACCATATATTTT

J gene: TRBJ1-1
V gene: TRBV10-3
clone size: NA
D gene: NA
CDR3 length: 14
CDR3 protein: CAISLTGANTEAFF
CDR3 DNA: TGTGCCATCAGTTTGACAGGAGCGAACACTGAAGCTTTCTTT

J gene: TRBJ1-2
V gene: TRBV15
clone size: NA
D gene: NA
CDR3 length: 15
CDR3 protein: CATSRERGLNYGYTF
CDR3 DNA: TGTGCCACCAGCAGAGAGAGAGGGCTGAACTATGGCTACACCTTC